These T cell receptor beta chains were read from a single sample in a study of blood T cell repertoires in COVID-19. Only in-frame clones appear in the TCRdb table, and some are missing; sequencing was by immunoSEQ multiplex PCR. The table shows roughly 200,000 clones, with approximately 78% occurring only once. The sample was peripheral blood. The source is a woman over 75 with COVID-19, enrolled during active disease. The CDR3 runs from the conserved cysteine through the conserved F or W. A D gene is named only where the DNA matches it firmly.

v_call,d_call,j_call,cdr3_length,cdr3_aa,cdr3_nt
TRBV6-5,NA,TRBJ2-3,13,CASSFSRADTQYF,TGTGCCAGCAGTTTTAGCCGGGCAGATACGCAGTATTTT
TRBV15,TRBD1,TRBJ1-2,14,CATSSLTGKYGYTF,TGTGCCACCAGCAGCCTGACAGGGAAATATGGCTACACCTTC
TRBV5-6,TRBD2,TRBJ2-1,16,CASSQLTSGRYNEQFF,TGTGCCAGCAGCCAACTTACTAGCGGGAGGTACAATGAGCAGTTCTTC
TRBV7-3,NA,TRBJ2-4,13,CASSFAGENIQYF,TGTGCCAGCAGCTTCGCAGGGGAGAACATTCAGTACTTC
TRBV5-6,NA,TRBJ1-4,13,CASSSGEREKLFF,TGTGCCAGCAGCTCAGGGGAAAGGGAAAAACTGTTTTTT
TRBV18,TRBD1,TRBJ2-3,17,CASSPGGRGLVTDTQYF,TGTGCCAGCTCACCAGGCGGTAGGGGGCTAGTGACAGATACGCAGTATTTT
TRBV12-2,NA,TRBJ1-3,14,CASRLFRAGNTIYF,TGTGCAAGTCGCTTATTCCGGGCTGGAAACACCATATATTTT
TRBV27,TRBD2,TRBJ2-3,15,CASSKLAVRTDTQYF,TGTGCCAGCAGCAAACTAGCGGTGAGGACAGATACGCAGTATTTT
TRBV15,NA,TRBJ2-7,15,CATSRDEMRGNEQYF,TGTGCCACCAGCAGAGACGAGATGCGGGGCAACGAGCAGTACTTC
TRBV3-1/TRBV3-2,TRBD2,TRBJ2-2,16,CASSQAGGRVTGELFF,TGTGCCAGCAGCCAAGCTGGCGGGAGGGTCACCGGGGAGCTGTTTTTT